This TCR beta chain was documented in a study of T-cell memory formation after mild COVID-19. Study-wide results and caveats: The study found balanced CD4/CD8 in clones contracting day 15 to 85 and a CD4+ lean in later expanders. Those CD4+ clones that contracted were mainly in CM and EM (CD8+ ones in EMRA). The pre-infection memory compartment contained some responding clones, suggesting cross-reactive memory joined.

Employing constant-segment primers, 5'RACE generated TCR alpha and TCR beta cDNA libraries bearing sample barcodes and UMIs. TCRdb passed the 5' RACE reads through MiXCR, listing each CDR3 protein once. Of around 200,000 distinct CDR3 sequences detected, over 9.5% appear once; the ten largest clones hold roughly 4%. This clonotype was picked up many times. What it binds is unknown. The CDR3 has 15 residues. Germline CDR1 is SGHNT and CDR2 is YYREEE (reference sequence). The V gene lost 0 bases and the J gene lost 4 bases, with 13 bases spanning the gap. This clonotype originated in a man between 18 and 29 years old who had mild COVID-19 (a few samples of this study predate the infection). Cell type and time point are not known. Material: PBMCs or a T cell subset sorted from them (not recorded which). This rearrangement joins TRBV5-4 to TRBJ1-1, with D unresolved. DNA for the CDR3: TGTGCCAGCAGCTTGGTCCGGGTGGAGGGCACTGAAGCTTTCTTT. This codes for CASSLVRVEGTEAFF.